The clone carrying this T cell receptor (beta chain) was seen at least ten times. TCR beta CDR3 region amplification was performed from RNA transcripts. Primed by the HTBI set, a first-round RT-PCR was run on the TCR CDR3. Using its own MiXCR run on the multiplex PCR reads, TCRdb lists one record per CDR3 protein. This sample yields approximately 870,000 distinct CDR3 sequences, of which roughly 37% are seen a single time; 8.9% belongs to the top ten. The data originate from a study of T cells in Graves' hyperthyroidism and ophthalmopathy. The V end lost 6 bases, the J end lost 5 bases, and 19 bases lay between the germline ends. The germline gives CDR1 DFQATT, CDR2 SNEGSKA (reference sequence). This CDR3 region has 14 residues.

This clonotype was sampled from a man aged 18 to 29 with Graves' hyperthyroidism. The chain couples TRBV20-1 to TRBJ2-5, with D perhaps assigned TRBD1 or TRBD2 (5 bases each). The sample comprised blood. The CDR3 spells CSAKLTGAGETQYF. DNA for the CDR3: TGCAGTGCCAAACTTACCGGGGCAGGGGAGACCCAGTACTTC.